The clone carrying this TCR beta chain was detected only a few times. The CDR3 spans 15 residues. Germline values: CDR1 SGHNT, CDR2 YENEEA. Trimming took 5 bases from V and 10 from J; bases not matched to a gene: 12. The data derive from a study of control samples from healthy donors and cancer patients. TCRdb keeps only in-frame clones here, not all; method: immunoSEQ multiplex PCR. The data contain tens of thousands of clones, about 88% of them singletons. This clonotype was obtained from a man aged 45-65 years with head and neck cancer. Sequencing input: PBMCs. The V call is TRBV11-3, the J call TRBJ2-3, with 10 bases fitting TRBD2. In nucleotides, the CDR3 is TGTGCCAGCAGCGGGAGCGGGGGGGCCCCTGGGGCGCAGTATTTT. Its translation is CASSGSGGAPGAQYF.